The rows below give T cell receptor beta chains drawn from one sample of a study of T cells in Graves' hyperthyroidism and ophthalmopathy. TCRdb re-called the multiplex PCR reads with MiXCR, one entry per CDR3 protein. The data contain roughly 630,000 distinct CDR3 sequences, around 16% of them singletons. The specimen sequenced was blood. The receptors were gathered from a woman under 40 with Graves' hyperthyroidism. CDR3s include the opening cysteine and the closing phenylalanine or tryptophan. The D gene is left open where the match is weak. Size is stated for part of the rows, as once, few or many counts, or as a class when the clone is expanded.

v_call	d_call	j_call	clone_size	cdr3_nt	cdr3_aa
TRBV11-2	TRBD1	TRBJ2-7	few	TGTGCCAGCAGTCCCTACAGGGGGCGCCCTTACGAGCAGTACTTC	CASSPYRGRPYEQYF
TRBV4-2	TRBD2	TRBJ2-1	few	TGTGCCAGCAGCCCCCTCGGACTAGCGGGGTTAACCCCCTACAATGAGCAGTTCTTC	CASSPLGLAGLTPYNEQFF
TRBV25-1	TRBD1	TRBJ2-5	many	TGTGCCAGCAGTGAATCAGGACAGGCAGAGACCCAGTACTTC	CASSESGQAETQYF
TRBV12-3/TRBV12-4	TRBD1	TRBJ1-1	many	TGTGCCAGCAGCCCTAGGGACAGGGGGAACACTGAAGCTTTCTTT	CASSPRDRGNTEAFF
TRBV7-2	TRBD2	TRBJ2-3	-	TGTGCCAGCAGCTTAATGTGGCGGGGGGGCCTCCATACGCAGTATTTT	CASSLMWRGGLHTQYF
TRBV6-1	-	TRBJ1-2	many	TGTGCCAGCAGCGACGGGACACACTATGGCTACACCTTC	CASSDGTHYGYTF
TRBV28	-	TRBJ2-7	many	TGTGCCAGCAGTTTAGAGGGGCAAGGAGGCTACGAGCAGTACTTC	CASSLEGQGGYEQYF
TRBV7-7	-	TRBJ2-5	-	TGTGCTAGCAGCTTAGCCAAGAGTTTCAGCCCTTTTCCTTCGGTGGAGACCCAGTACTTC	CASSLAKSFSPFPSVETQYF
TRBV7-9	-	TRBJ2-1	many	TGTGCCAGCAGCTTCCGCCTGTCTTTAATCAATGAGCAGTTCTTC	CASSFRLSLINEQFF
TRBV25-1	-	TRBJ2-1	few	TGTGCCAGCAGTCCTCGAACCATCGGGACAAGGGGTTACAATGAGCAGTTCTTC	CASSPRTIGTRGYNEQFF
TRBV24-1	-	TRBJ1-4	-	TGTGCCACCAGTTCAGGGGCAAATGAAAAACTGTTTTTT	CATSSGANEKLFF
TRBV7-8	-	TRBJ2-4	few	TGTGCCAGCAGCTTAGGACGGGCGGGAGCCAAAAACATTCAGTACTTC	CASSLGRAGAKNIQYF
TRBV20-1	-	TRBJ2-3	many	TGCAGTACAAGGCCAGGAAATACAGATACGCAGTATTTT	CSTRPGNTDTQYF
TRBV29-1	TRBD2	TRBJ2-7	many	TGCAGCGTTGAGGCGGGAGGGCCCCACGAGCAGTACTTC	CSVEAGGPHEQYF
TRBV30	-	TRBJ2-1	-	TGTGCCTGGAATCGAATGCCTAGCTCAGACTCCTACAATGAGCAGTTCTTC	CAWNRMPSSDSYNEQFF
TRBV6-1	-	TRBJ1-1	-	TGTGCCAGCAGTCTCCCATGGGGTGGGATTGACACTGAAGCTTTCTTT	CASSLPWGGIDTEAFF
TRBV12-3/TRBV12-4	TRBD1	TRBJ1-6	many	TGTGCCAGCAAAACGACAGGGGGGCCTGGTAGCTCACCCCTCCACTTT	CASKTTGGPGSSPLHF
TRBV5-1	TRBD1	TRBJ2-1	many	TGCGCCAGCAGCCCCCAGGGGGCATCCTACAATGAGCAGTTCTTC	CASSPQGASYNEQFF
TRBV5-1	-	TRBJ2-2	many	TGCGCCAGCAGGGGACCGAACACCGGGGAGCTGTTTTTT	CASRGPNTGELFF
TRBV20-1	-	TRBJ2-7	many	TGCAGTGCTAGCCAGGGGCCAATCTACGAGCAGTACTTC	CSASQGPIYEQYF
TRBV20-1	-	TRBJ2-2	few	TGCAGTGCTAGGACATATAACACCGGGGAGCTGTTTTTT	CSARTYNTGELFF
TRBV28	TRBD1	TRBJ2-6	-	TGTGCCAGCAGTTTAAAGTTTGGGACAGGTCGATCGTACGGGGCCAACGTCCTGACTTTC	CASSLKFGTGRSYGANVLTF
TRBV6-2/TRBV6-3	TRBD2	TRBJ2-1	-	TGTGCCAGCAGTTACACTAGCGGGAGACGGAATGAGCAGTTCTTC	CASSYTSGRRNEQFF
TRBV4-3	-	TRBJ2-3	-	TGCGCCAGCAGCCAAGACTACTTAGGAACAGATACGCAGTATTTT	CASSQDYLGTDTQYF
TRBV5-5	-	TRBJ2-7	-	TGTGCCAGCAGCTTACAGGTGGGAAACTACGAGCAGTACTTC	CASSLQVGNYEQYF
TRBV4-3	-	TRBJ2-2	few	TGCGCCAGCAGCCAAGATCCCGGCGCCGGGGAGCTGTTTTTT	CASSQDPGAGELFF
TRBV5-1	-	TRBJ1-1	many	TGCGCCAGCAGCCGAACCCGTCGGGGGAGACAGTTCACTGAAGCTTTCTTT	CASSRTRRGRQFTEAFF
TRBV24-1	TRBD2	TRBJ2-1	-	TGTGCCACCAGTGATAGGACTAGCGGGGAGACGCGGTTCTTC	CATSDRTSGETRFF
TRBV27	-	TRBJ1-1	-	TGTGCCGGCAGTTTATTTCCGCGGGCCGAAGCTTTCTTT	CAGSLFPRAEAFF
TRBV20-1	TRBD1	TRBJ2-3	-	TGCAGTGCTACCCCCCGGGACAGGGTCACAGATACGCAGTATTTT	CSATPRDRVTDTQYF
TRBV12-3/TRBV12-4	TRBD2	TRBJ2-3	few	TGTGCCAGCAGTTTTCCAAGCGGGAGGGACGCAGATACGCAGTATTTT	CASSFPSGRDADTQYF
TRBV5-6	TRBD1	TRBJ2-7	few	TGTGCCAGCAGTCGGACAGGGTTATCCTACGAGCAGTACTTC	CASSRTGLSYEQYF
TRBV10-3	-	TRBJ2-7	many	TGTGCCATCAGTGGAGCGGCTAGCGTCTCCTACGAGCAGTACTTC	CAISGAASVSYEQYF
TRBV20-1	-	TRBJ2-5	few	TGCAGTGCCCTGACTAGGCAAGAGACCCAGTACTTC	CSALTRQETQYF
TRBV6-1	TRBD2	TRBJ2-1	many	TGTGCCAGCAGTGAAGATGGGTCTAGCGGGGGGCTTTACAATGAGCAGTTCTTC	CASSEDGSSGGLYNEQFF
TRBV30	TRBD2	TRBJ2-3	many	TGTGCTAGCGGGAGACAAACAGATACGCAGTATTTT	CASGRQTDTQYF
TRBV3-1	-	TRBJ1-1	many	TGTGCCAGCAGACGCCTGGGGCCGACTGGGGACACTGAAGCTTTCTTT	CASRRLGPTGDTEAFF
TRBV20-1	-	TRBJ2-1	many	TGCAGTGCTAGCGGCAACTACAATGAGCAGTTCTTC	CSASGNYNEQFF
TRBV20-1	-	TRBJ2-1	many	TGCAGTGCTAGAGAAGCGGGTCAGATCAATGAGCAGTTCTTC	CSAREAGQINEQFF
TRBV27	-	TRBJ2-1	-	TGTGCCAGCAGCCCAATGGGGGCTTTTGGGAATGAGCAGTTCTTC	CASSPMGAFGNEQFF
TRBV28	-	TRBJ2-7	-	TGTGCCAGCAGGCCTCGGAGGAGCTCCTACGAGCAGTACTTC	CASRPRRSSYEQYF
TRBV11-2	TRBD2	TRBJ2-1	-	TGTGCCAGCAGCTTAGATAGGAGACTAGCGGGGGATGAGCAGTTCTTC	CASSLDRRLAGDEQFF
TRBV11-2	-	TRBJ2-7	many	TGTGCCAGCAGCTTAGGAACTGTTGCCTCCTACGAGCAGTACTTC	CASSLGTVASYEQYF
TRBV2	-	TRBJ1-5	many	TGTGCCAGCAGTGTCGATGACAGATTGTATAGCAATCAGCCCCAGCATTTT	CASSVDDRLYSNQPQHF
TRBV7-9	-	TRBJ1-4	many	TGTGCCAGCGCCGTTCTTCGGGAAAAACTGTTTTTT	CASAVLREKLFF
TRBV12-3/TRBV12-4	-	TRBJ2-6	-	TGTGCCAGCAGACCGTCTGGGGCCAACGTCCTGACTTTC	CASRPSGANVLTF
TRBV20-1	-	TRBJ2-1	few	TGCAGTGCTAGAGATCTAGCCCTCCATTTCGATGAGCAGTTCTTC	CSARDLALHFDEQFF
TRBV12-3/TRBV12-4	TRBD1	TRBJ2-7	-	TGTGCCAGCAGCCGGCCCGGGACAGGGGAGGCCGAGCAGTACTTC	CASSRPGTGEAEQYF
TRBV4-3	-	TRBJ1-4	few	TGCGCCAGCAGCCAAGATCGGGCGGTCGGTGATGAAAAACTGTTTTTT	CASSQDRAVGDEKLFF
TRBV4-2	-	TRBJ1-5	-	TGTGCCAGCGGCCAAGGCTCGGGTATCCATCAGCCCCAGCATTTT	CASGQGSGIHQPQHF
TRBV7-9	-	TRBJ2-7	many	TGTGCCAGCAGCCATGGGACCCGTTGGGAGCAGTACTTC	CASSHGTRWEQYF
TRBV27	-	TRBJ2-2	few	TGTGCCAGCAGTTTTCTGACCGTGGGACACACCGGGGAGCTGTTTTTT	CASSFLTVGHTGELFF
TRBV4-2	TRBD2	TRBJ2-2	few	TGTGCCAGCAGCCCCCACAGGCTACGGCGGGAGGGCGGGGAGCTGTTTTTT	CASSPHRLRREGGELFF
TRBV18	TRBD1	TRBJ2-7	many	TGTGCCAGCTCACCACCGGGCGTCAGGGGGCAAGGGGAGCAGTACTTC	CASSPPGVRGQGEQYF
TRBV3-1	TRBD2	TRBJ2-1	many	TGTGCCAGCAGCCAGGGGGGGAGGCGACAGTTCTTC	CASSQGGRRQFF
TRBV20-1	-	TRBJ2-1	many	TGCAGTGCTAGAGATCTAGAGCACTACAATGAGCAGTTCTTC	CSARDLEHYNEQFF
TRBV10-2	TRBD2	TRBJ2-7	-	TGCTCCAGCACCATAGCGGGAGGGAGCGGGTCCTACGAGCAGTACTTC	CSSTIAGGSGSYEQYF
TRBV19	TRBD2	TRBJ2-7	few	TGTGCCAGTGGTGCCGGCAGGGCGGGGGGCGAGCAGTACTTC	CASGAGRAGGEQYF
TRBV5-6	TRBD1	TRBJ2-7	few	TGTGCCAGCAGCGGGGGACAGGTGAGCTCCTACGAGCAGTACTTC	CASSGGQVSSYEQYF
TRBV12-3/TRBV12-4	TRBD2	TRBJ2-7	many	TGTGCCAGCACCAGGAGGGCTAGCGGGAGAGTAGACGAGCAGTACTTC	CASTRRASGRVDEQYF